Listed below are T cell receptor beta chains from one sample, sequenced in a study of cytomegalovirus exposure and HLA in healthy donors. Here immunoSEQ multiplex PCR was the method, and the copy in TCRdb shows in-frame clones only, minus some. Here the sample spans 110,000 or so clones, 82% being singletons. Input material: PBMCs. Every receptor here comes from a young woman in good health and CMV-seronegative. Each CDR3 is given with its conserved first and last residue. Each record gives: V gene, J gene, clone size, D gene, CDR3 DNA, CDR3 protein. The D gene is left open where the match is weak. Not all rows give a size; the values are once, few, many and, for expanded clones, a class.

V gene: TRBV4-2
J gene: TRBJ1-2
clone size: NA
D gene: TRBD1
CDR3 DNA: TGTGCCAGCAGCCAATTAGCCTGGGACAGGGAGGGCTATGGCTACACCTTC
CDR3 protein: CASSQLAWDREGYGYTF

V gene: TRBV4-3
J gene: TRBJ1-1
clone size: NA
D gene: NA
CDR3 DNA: TGCGCCAGCAGCCAAGATGACAGCCAGGGCACTGAAGCTTTCTTT
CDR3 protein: CASSQDDSQGTEAFF

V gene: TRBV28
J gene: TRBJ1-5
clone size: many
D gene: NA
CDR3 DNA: TGTGCCAGCGGGGCCGGCAATCAGCCCCAGCATTTT
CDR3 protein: CASGAGNQPQHF

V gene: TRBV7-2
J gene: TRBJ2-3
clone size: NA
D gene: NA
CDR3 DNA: TGTGCCAGCAGCCGCCGGGAAGCCGGTCAAGTAGCAGATACGCAGTATTTT
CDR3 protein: CASSRREAGQVADTQYF

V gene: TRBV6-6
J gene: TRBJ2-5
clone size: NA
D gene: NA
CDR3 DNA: TGTGCCAGCAGTTCACTAGAGACCCAGTACTTC
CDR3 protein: CASSSLETQYF

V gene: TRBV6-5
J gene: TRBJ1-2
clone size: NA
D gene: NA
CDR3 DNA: TGTGCCAGCAGACCACACGGGGGGGATGGCTACACCTTC
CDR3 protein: CASRPHGGDGYTF

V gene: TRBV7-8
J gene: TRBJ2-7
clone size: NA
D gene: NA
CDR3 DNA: TGTGCCAGCAGCTTCGTCTTACTCTCAGAGCAGTACTTC
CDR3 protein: CASSFVLLSEQYF

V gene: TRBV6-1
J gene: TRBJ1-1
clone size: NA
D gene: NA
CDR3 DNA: TGTGCCAGCAGTTTCGGACATTCCGGTACGACTGAAGCTTTCTTT
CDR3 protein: CASSFGHSGTTEAFF

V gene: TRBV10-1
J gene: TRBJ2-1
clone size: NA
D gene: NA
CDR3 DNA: TGCGCCAGCAGTGGAATAGGGAGTAGCGAGCAGTTCTTC
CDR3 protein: CASSGIGSSEQFF

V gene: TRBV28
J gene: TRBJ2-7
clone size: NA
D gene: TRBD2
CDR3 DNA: TGTGCCAACCTATTACCTAGCGGGAGCTACGAGCAGTACTTC
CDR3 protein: CANLLPSGSYEQYF

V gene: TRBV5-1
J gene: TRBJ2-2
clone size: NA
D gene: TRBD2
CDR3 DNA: TGCGCCAGCAGCTTCGGGACTAGCGGGAGTAGCGGGGAGCTGTTTTTT
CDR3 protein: CASSFGTSGSSGELFF

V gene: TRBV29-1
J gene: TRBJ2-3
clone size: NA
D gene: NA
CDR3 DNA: TGCAGCGTTGGGTTGGGCAGGAGCACAGATACGCAGTATTTT
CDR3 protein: CSVGLGRSTDTQYF

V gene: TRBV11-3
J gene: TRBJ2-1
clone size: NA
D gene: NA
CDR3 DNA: TGTGCCAGCAGCTTAGTGGGAGCCCGGGGTGAGCAGTTCTTC
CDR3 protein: CASSLVGARGEQFF

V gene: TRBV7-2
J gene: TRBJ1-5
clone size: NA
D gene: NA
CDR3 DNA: TGTGCCAGCAGCTTAGTGGGGACTAATCAGCCCCAGCATTTT
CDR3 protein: CASSLVGTNQPQHF

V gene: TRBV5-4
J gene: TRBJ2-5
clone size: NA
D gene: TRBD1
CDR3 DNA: TGTGCCAGCAGTTCCTACAGGGGCCAAGAGACCCAGTACTTC
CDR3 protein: CASSSYRGQETQYF

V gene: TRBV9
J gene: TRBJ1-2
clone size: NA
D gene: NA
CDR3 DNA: TGTGCCAGCAGCCTGACGGGGGTTACTAACTATGGCTACACCTTC
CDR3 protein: CASSLTGVTNYGYTF

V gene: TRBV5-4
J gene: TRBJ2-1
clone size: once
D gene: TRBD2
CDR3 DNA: TGTGCCAGCAGCTTGGGGCGGGAGGGCTCCAATGAGCAGTTCTTC
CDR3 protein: CASSLGREGSNEQFF

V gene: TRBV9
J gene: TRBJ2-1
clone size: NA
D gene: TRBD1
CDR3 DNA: TGTGCCAGCAGCCCATCAGACAGGGCCCATTACAATGAGCAGTTCTTC
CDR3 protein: CASSPSDRAHYNEQFF

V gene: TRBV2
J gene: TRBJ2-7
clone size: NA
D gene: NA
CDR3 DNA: TGTGCCAGCAGTGAATTCAGGGTCTACGAGCAGTACTTC
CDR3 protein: CASSEFRVYEQYF

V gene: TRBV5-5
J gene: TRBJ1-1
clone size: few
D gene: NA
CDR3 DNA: TGTGCCAGCAGCTTTGACAAGGTCACTGAAGCTTTCTTT
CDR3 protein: CASSFDKVTEAFF

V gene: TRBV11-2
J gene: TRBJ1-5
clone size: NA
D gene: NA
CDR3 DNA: TGTGCCAGCAGCCAGAGTGGGGGGACTCAGCCCCAGCATTTT
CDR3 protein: CASSQSGGTQPQHF

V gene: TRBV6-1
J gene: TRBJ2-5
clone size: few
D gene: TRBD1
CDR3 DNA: TGTGCCAGCAGTTTGGACAGGGGTCAAGAGACCCAGTACTTC
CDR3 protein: CASSLDRGQETQYF

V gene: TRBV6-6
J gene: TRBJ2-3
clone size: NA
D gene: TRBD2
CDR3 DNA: TGTGCCAGCAGACCCGGGGGGGCGACAGATACGCAGTATTTT
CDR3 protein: CASRPGGATDTQYF

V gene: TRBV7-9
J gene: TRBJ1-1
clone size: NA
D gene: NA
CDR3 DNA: TGTGCCACTGCTGAGACAGCCTACGAGATGAACACTGAAGCTTTCTTT
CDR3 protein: CATAETAYEMNTEAFF

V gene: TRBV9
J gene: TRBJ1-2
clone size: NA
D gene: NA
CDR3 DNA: TGTGCCAGCAGCGTATACAATAACTATGGCTACACCTTC
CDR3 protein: CASSVYNNYGYTF

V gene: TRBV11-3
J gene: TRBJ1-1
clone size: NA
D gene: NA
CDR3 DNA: TGTGCCAGCAGCCCCCGGAACACTGAAGCTTTCTTT
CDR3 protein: CASSPRNTEAFF

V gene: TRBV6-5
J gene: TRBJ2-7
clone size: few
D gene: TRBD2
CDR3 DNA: TGTGCCAGCAGCGGCCCCGGGGGGGCCTACGAGCAGTACTTC
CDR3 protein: CASSGPGGAYEQYF

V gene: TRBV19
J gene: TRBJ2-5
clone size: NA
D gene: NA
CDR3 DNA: TGTGCCAGTAGTATCACCCGGGACTCCCAAGAGACCCAGTACTTC
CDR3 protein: CASSITRDSQETQYF

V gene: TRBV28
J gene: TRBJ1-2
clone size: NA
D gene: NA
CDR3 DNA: TGTGCCAGCAGTTTAGGCGGGACTCATTCCTCTGGCTACACCTTC
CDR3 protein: CASSLGGTHSSGYTF

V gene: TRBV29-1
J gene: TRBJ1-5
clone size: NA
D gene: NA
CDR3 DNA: TGCAGCGTTGACGGGGGAGGCAATCAGCCCCAGCATTTT
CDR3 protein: CSVDGGGNQPQHF

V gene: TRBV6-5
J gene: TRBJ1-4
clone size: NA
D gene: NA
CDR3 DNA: TGTGCCAGCAGTTACAGCGCAGGGAATGATGAAAAACTGTTTTTT
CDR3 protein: CASSYSAGNDEKLFF

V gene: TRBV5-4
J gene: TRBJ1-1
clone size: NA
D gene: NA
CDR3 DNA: TGTGCCAGCAGCTCCCGACGGGAGGGACTACAGAACACTGAAGCTTTCTTT
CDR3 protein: CASSSRREGLQNTEAFF

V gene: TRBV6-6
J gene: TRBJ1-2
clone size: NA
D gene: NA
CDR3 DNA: TGTGCCAGCAGACAGGGCCGTATGGGCGGCTACACCTTC
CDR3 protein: CASRQGRMGGYTF

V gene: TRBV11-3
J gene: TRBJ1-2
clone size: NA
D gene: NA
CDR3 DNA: TGTGCCAGCAGCCCTCAGGGAAGTACTGGCTACACCTTC
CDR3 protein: CASSPQGSTGYTF

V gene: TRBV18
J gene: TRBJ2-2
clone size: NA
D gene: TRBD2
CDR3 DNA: TGTGCCAGCTCACCGGGGAGGGAGAAGAACACCGGGGAGCTGTTTTTT
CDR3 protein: CASSPGREKNTGELFF

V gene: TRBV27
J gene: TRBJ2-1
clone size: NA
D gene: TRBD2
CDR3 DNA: TGTGCCAGCAGTTTAGGGGCTAGCGGACTGCTTTACTCCTACAATGAGCAGTTCTTC
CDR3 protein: CASSLGASGLLYSYNEQFF

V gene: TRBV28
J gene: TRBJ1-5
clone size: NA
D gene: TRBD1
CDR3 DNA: TGTGCCAGCAGTTTCAGGACAGGAGGTAGCAATCAGCCCCAGCATTTT
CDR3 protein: CASSFRTGGSNQPQHF

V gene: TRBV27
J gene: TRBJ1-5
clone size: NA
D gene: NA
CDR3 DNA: TGTGCCAGCAGTTTTTCCCATTTGGGGAGGGCACAGCCCCAGCATTTT
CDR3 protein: CASSFSHLGRAQPQHF

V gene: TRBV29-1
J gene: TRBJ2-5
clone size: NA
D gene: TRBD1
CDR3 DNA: TGCAGCGTCATGACAGGGCGTGAGACCCAGTACTTC
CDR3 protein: CSVMTGRETQYF

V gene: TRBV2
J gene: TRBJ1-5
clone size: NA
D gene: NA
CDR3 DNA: TGTGCCAGCAGTCCCCAGACAGCGTGGGGCAATCAGCCCCAGCATTTT
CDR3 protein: CASSPQTAWGNQPQHF

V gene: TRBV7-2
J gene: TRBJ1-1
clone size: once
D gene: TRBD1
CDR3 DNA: TGTGCCAGCAGCCCTACGACAGGGGCGTACACTGAAGCTTTCTTT
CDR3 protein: CASSPTTGAYTEAFF

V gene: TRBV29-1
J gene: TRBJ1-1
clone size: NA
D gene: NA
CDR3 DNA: TGCAGCGCTGTGGGAGAGAACACTGAAGCTTTCTTT
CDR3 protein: CSAVGENTEAFF

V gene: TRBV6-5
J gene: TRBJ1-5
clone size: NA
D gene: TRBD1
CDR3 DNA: TGTGCCAGCAGTTCGGACAGGGCTCTGAATCAGCCCCAGCATTTT
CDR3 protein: CASSSDRALNQPQHF

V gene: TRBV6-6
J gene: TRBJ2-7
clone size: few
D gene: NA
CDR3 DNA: TGTGCCAGCAGTACGTCCGGTGTCGGGGGCGAGCAGTACTTC
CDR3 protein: CASSTSGVGGEQYF

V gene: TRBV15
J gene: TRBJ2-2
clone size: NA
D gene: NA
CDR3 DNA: TGTGCCACCGGCGGACTCGCGGACACCGGGGAGCTGTTTTTT
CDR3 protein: CATGGLADTGELFF

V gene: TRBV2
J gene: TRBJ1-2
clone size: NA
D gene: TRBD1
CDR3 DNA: TGTGCCAGCAGTCCCGAGGCAGGGGGGAGCTATGGCTACACCTTC
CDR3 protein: CASSPEAGGSYGYTF

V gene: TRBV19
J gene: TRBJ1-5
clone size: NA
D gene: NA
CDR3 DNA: TGTGCCAGTAGTATCAGCAGGGATAATCAGCCCCAGCATTTT
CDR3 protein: CASSISRDNQPQHF

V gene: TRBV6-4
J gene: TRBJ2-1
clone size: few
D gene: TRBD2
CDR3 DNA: TGTGCCAGCAGTGACGGGGGGGCCTACAATGAGCAGTTCTTC
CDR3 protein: CASSDGGAYNEQFF

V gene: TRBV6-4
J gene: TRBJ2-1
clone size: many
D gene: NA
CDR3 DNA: TGTGCCAGCAGTGACTCAGAGTACAATGAGCAGTTCTTC
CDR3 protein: CASSDSEYNEQFF

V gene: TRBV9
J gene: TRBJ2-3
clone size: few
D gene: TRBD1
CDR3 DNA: TGTGCCAGCAGCGTACGACAGGGCACCTCGTACACAGATACGCAGTATTTT
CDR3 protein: CASSVRQGTSYTDTQYF

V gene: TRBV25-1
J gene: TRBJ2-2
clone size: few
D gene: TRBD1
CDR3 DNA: TGTGCCAGCAGAAAATTTACAGGGACAGGGAGCAGGGCCGGGGAGCTGTTTTTT
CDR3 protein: CASRKFTGTGSRAGELFF

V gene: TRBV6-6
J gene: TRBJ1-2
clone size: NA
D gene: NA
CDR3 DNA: TGTGCCTCTGGCCCGGGCAGGGAAAGAGAGGGCTACACCTTC
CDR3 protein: CASGPGREREGYTF

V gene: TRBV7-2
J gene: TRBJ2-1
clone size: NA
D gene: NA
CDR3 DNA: TGTGCCAGCAGCTTTAGAGGCACCGGGACACCAAACTACAATGAGCAGTTCTTC
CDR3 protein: CASSFRGTGTPNYNEQFF

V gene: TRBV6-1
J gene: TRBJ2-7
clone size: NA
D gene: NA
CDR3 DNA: TGTGCCAGCAGTGAAAATTTCGGGGTCCCCTACGAGCAGTACTTC
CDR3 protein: CASSENFGVPYEQYF

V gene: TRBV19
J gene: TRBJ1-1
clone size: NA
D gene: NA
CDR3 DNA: TGTGCCAGTAGTACCAGGGGAGATACTGAAGCTTTCTTT
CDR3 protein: CASSTRGDTEAFF

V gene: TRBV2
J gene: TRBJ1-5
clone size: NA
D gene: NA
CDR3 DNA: TGTGCCAGCAGTTCATCGGTCTCTCAGCCCCAGCATTTT
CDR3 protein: CASSSSVSQPQHF

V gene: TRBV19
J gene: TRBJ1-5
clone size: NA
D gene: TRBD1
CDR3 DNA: TGTGCCAGTAAGGCGGGACAGGGGAGACAGCCCCAGCATTTT
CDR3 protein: CASKAGQGRQPQHF

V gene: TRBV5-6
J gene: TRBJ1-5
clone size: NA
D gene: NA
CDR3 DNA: TGTGCCAGCAGCACCGGGACGGGGACTAACAATCAGCCCCAGCATTTT
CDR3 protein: CASSTGTGTNNQPQHF

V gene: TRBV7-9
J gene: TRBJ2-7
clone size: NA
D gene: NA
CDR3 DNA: TGTGCCAGCAGCTTAGCCCCCAGGGTAGACGAGCAGTACTTC
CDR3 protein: CASSLAPRVDEQYF